A selection of T cell receptor beta chains follows, all from one sample in a study of T cell responses to AZD1222 COVID-19 vaccine. Method: immunoSEQ multiplex PCR; TCRdb's copy keeps in-frame clones and lacks some. The data contain about 42,000 clones, roughly 88% of them singletons. The starting material was peripheral blood, obtained 28 days after the second AZD1222 dose. These receptors originate from an adult who received the AZD1222 COVID-19 vaccine. Each CDR3 is given with its conserved first and last residue. The order of the fields is J gene, D gene, V gene, clone size, CDR3 DNA, CDR3 protein. D genes are given only for firm matches. Clone size is given for some rows only: seen once, a few or many times, or a class if the clone is expanded.

J gene: TRBJ1-2
D gene: NA
V gene: TRBV11-2
clone size: once
CDR3 DNA: TGTGCCAGCAGCTTTTCCGGACGGGAGATCTATGGCTACACCTTC
CDR3 protein: CASSFSGREIYGYTF

J gene: TRBJ2-7
D gene: NA
V gene: TRBV5-1
clone size: NA
CDR3 DNA: TGCGCCAGCAGCTTGGAATCAGGACCGTACGAGCAGTACTTC
CDR3 protein: CASSLESGPYEQYF

J gene: TRBJ1-2
D gene: NA
V gene: TRBV6-1
clone size: NA
CDR3 DNA: TGTGCCAGCAGTGAAGAAGGATCCTATGGCTACACCTTC
CDR3 protein: CASSEEGSYGYTF

J gene: TRBJ2-5
D gene: TRBD2
V gene: TRBV15
clone size: NA
CDR3 DNA: TGTGCCACCAGCAGAGATCGGAGGGTAGCGGGAGGGCAAGAGACCCAGTACTTC
CDR3 protein: CATSRDRRVAGGQETQYF

J gene: TRBJ2-7
D gene: TRBD1
V gene: TRBV30
clone size: NA
CDR3 DNA: TGTGCCTGGAGTGTGGCCGGGATGAAGGGGGCGGTTGTACCTTCTTACGAGCAGTACTTC
CDR3 protein: CAWSVAGMKGAVVPSYEQYF

J gene: TRBJ1-4
D gene: TRBD1
V gene: TRBV27
clone size: NA
CDR3 DNA: TGTGCCAGCAGTCCCCCGGGACAGGGGTTGGAAAAACTGTTTTTT
CDR3 protein: CASSPPGQGLEKLFF

J gene: TRBJ2-7
D gene: NA
V gene: TRBV5-6
clone size: NA
CDR3 DNA: TGTGCCAGCAGCGTGGGACGGGGCTACGAGCAGTACTTC
CDR3 protein: CASSVGRGYEQYF

J gene: TRBJ1-1
D gene: TRBD1
V gene: TRBV30
clone size: NA
CDR3 DNA: TGTGCCTGGAGGACCGGGACAGGGGCCGCTTTCTTT
CDR3 protein: CAWRTGTGAAFF

J gene: TRBJ2-5
D gene: NA
V gene: TRBV29-1
clone size: NA
CDR3 DNA: TGCAGCGCCCAAAGGGGGGGCGGAGAGACCCAGTACTTC
CDR3 protein: CSAQRGGGETQYF

J gene: TRBJ2-4
D gene: TRBD2
V gene: TRBV2
clone size: NA
CDR3 DNA: TGTGCCAGCACTAAAACACCTAGCGGGGCAGGGGACATTCAGTACTTC
CDR3 protein: CASTKTPSGAGDIQYF

J gene: TRBJ2-1
D gene: NA
V gene: TRBV7-8
clone size: NA
CDR3 DNA: TGTGCCAGCAGCCCGGGGGGCTGGGAGCGTCAGTTCTTC
CDR3 protein: CASSPGGWERQFF

J gene: TRBJ2-3
D gene: NA
V gene: TRBV12-3/TRBV12-4
clone size: NA
CDR3 DNA: TGTGCCAGCAGCTCACGGGCAGATACGCAGTATTTT
CDR3 protein: CASSSRADTQYF

J gene: TRBJ2-7
D gene: NA
V gene: TRBV3-1/TRBV3-2
clone size: NA
CDR3 DNA: TGTGCCAGCAGCCAATCTTCCAGGGCCGGCGAGCAGTACTTC
CDR3 protein: CASSQSSRAGEQYF

J gene: TRBJ2-7
D gene: NA
V gene: TRBV12-3/TRBV12-4
clone size: NA
CDR3 DNA: TGTGCCAGCAGTCCCGACTCCTACGAGCAGTACTTC
CDR3 protein: CASSPDSYEQYF

J gene: TRBJ1-2
D gene: TRBD1
V gene: TRBV5-6
clone size: NA
CDR3 DNA: TGTGCCAGCAGCCCATTAATCGGGACAGGGGTCTTC
CDR3 protein: CASSPLIGTGVF

J gene: TRBJ1-1
D gene: NA
V gene: TRBV6-5
clone size: NA
CDR3 DNA: TGTGCCAGCAGTTACTCGTCTCTACCGGAGAACACTGAAGCTTTCTTT
CDR3 protein: CASSYSSLPENTEAFF

J gene: TRBJ2-5
D gene: NA
V gene: TRBV29-1
clone size: NA
CDR3 DNA: TGCAGCGTTGAAGTCACACAGGGCCCGTCGAACCGACAGTACTTC
CDR3 protein: CSVEVTQGPSNRQYF

J gene: TRBJ2-1
D gene: TRBD2
V gene: TRBV7-3
clone size: NA
CDR3 DNA: TGTGCCAGCAGCTTGGGGAAAGGGCTAGCGGGAGGGTACTACAATGAGCAGTTCTTC
CDR3 protein: CASSLGKGLAGGYYNEQFF

J gene: TRBJ2-4
D gene: TRBD2
V gene: TRBV6-2/TRBV6-3
clone size: NA
CDR3 DNA: TGTGCCAGCAGTTATAGCGGGCGGGGCATGGACATTCAGTACTTC
CDR3 protein: CASSYSGRGMDIQYF

J gene: TRBJ1-1
D gene: NA
V gene: TRBV12-5
clone size: NA
CDR3 DNA: TGTGCTAGTGGTTTGGGGGGAACTGAAGCTTTCTTT
CDR3 protein: CASGLGGTEAFF

J gene: TRBJ1-2
D gene: NA
V gene: TRBV3-1/TRBV3-2
clone size: NA
CDR3 DNA: TGTGCCAGCAGCCCAACGGCCGGGGGCGCGGCGATCTATGGCTACACCTTC
CDR3 protein: CASSPTAGGAAIYGYTF

J gene: TRBJ1-5
D gene: NA
V gene: TRBV10-3
clone size: NA
CDR3 DNA: TGTGCCATCAGTGAGTCCCTCCGGGGTGCCGGGTTCGGGTCTAATCAGCCCCAGCATTTT
CDR3 protein: CAISESLRGAGFGSNQPQHF

J gene: TRBJ1-2
D gene: NA
V gene: TRBV5-1
clone size: once
CDR3 DNA: TGCGCCAGCAGCCCCCGAGGACAGACTACCACCTATGGCTACACCTTC
CDR3 protein: CASSPRGQTTTYGYTF

J gene: TRBJ2-5
D gene: TRBD2
V gene: TRBV29-1
clone size: once
CDR3 DNA: TGCAGCGTTGAAGATCAGTGGCGGGAGGGTGAGACCCAGTACTTC
CDR3 protein: CSVEDQWREGETQYF

J gene: TRBJ1-4
D gene: NA
V gene: TRBV7-9
clone size: NA
CDR3 DNA: TGTGCCAGCAGCCATGACGGGCCAGGGGTCGAAAAACTGTTTTTT
CDR3 protein: CASSHDGPGVEKLFF

J gene: TRBJ2-7
D gene: NA
V gene: TRBV4-3
clone size: few
CDR3 DNA: TGCGCCAGCAGCCAAGATATGGACAGTCCCTACGAGCAGTACTTC
CDR3 protein: CASSQDMDSPYEQYF

J gene: TRBJ2-3
D gene: TRBD2
V gene: TRBV7-3
clone size: NA
CDR3 DNA: TGTGCCAGCAGCTTAGACAGCGGGGGCACAGATACGCAGTATTTT
CDR3 protein: CASSLDSGGTDTQYF

J gene: TRBJ1-4
D gene: NA
V gene: TRBV19
clone size: NA
CDR3 DNA: TGTGCCAGTAGTCCGTACAGCGCAACTAATGAAAAACTGTTTTTT
CDR3 protein: CASSPYSATNEKLFF

J gene: TRBJ2-2
D gene: TRBD2
V gene: TRBV11-2
clone size: once
CDR3 DNA: TGTGCCAGCTCAGGGACTAGCGGTACCGGGGAGCTGTTTTTT
CDR3 protein: CASSGTSGTGELFF

J gene: TRBJ1-6
D gene: NA
V gene: TRBV3-1/TRBV3-2
clone size: NA
CDR3 DNA: TGTGCCAGCAGCCAAGAACAGGGTCTGATTTTTTCACCCCTCCACTTT
CDR3 protein: CASSQEQGLIFSPLHF

J gene: TRBJ2-2
D gene: NA
V gene: TRBV6-5
clone size: NA
CDR3 DNA: TGTGCCAGTAGCAGGGGGGCCGGGGAGCTGTTTTTT
CDR3 protein: CASSRGAGELFF